Sequencing of this T cell receptor beta chain was carried out in a study of blood T cell repertoires in COVID-19. CDR1 is SGHTA and CDR2 is FQGNSA in the germline V gene. The germline V and J ends were trimmed by 4 bases and 7 bases, with 13 bases remaining between them. This CDR3 contains 14 residues. Sequencing used immunoSEQ multiplex PCR; TCRdb keeps in-frame clones, though not all of them. The sample consists of approximately 180,000 clones, about 77% of them appearing once. V usage is TRBV7-2 and J usage is TRBJ1-4, with TRBD1 as a possible D gene (6 bases). This receptor was taken from a woman aged 50 to 60 with acute COVID-19. The material sequenced was PBMCs or T cells enriched from blood (not recorded which). CDR3 loop: CASSSDRSGEKLFF. CDR3 sequence (DNA): TGTGCCAGCAGCTCAGACAGGTCGGGTGAAAAACTGTTTTTT.